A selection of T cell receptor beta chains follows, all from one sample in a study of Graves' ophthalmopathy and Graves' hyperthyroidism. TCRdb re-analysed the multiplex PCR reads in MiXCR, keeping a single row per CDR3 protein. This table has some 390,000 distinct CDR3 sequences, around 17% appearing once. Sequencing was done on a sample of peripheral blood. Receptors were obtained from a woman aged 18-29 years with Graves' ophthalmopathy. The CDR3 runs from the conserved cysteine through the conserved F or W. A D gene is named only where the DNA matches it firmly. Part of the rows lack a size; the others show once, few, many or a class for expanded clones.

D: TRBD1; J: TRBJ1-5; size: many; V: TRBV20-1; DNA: TGCAGTGCTGGAGGGGTTAGACAGGGTAACAATCAGCCCCAGCATTTT; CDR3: CSAGGVRQGNNQPQHF
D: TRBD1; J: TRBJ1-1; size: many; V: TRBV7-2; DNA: TGTGCCAGCAGCGCTGGGGACAGTTATAGATTCTTT; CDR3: CASSAGDSYRFF
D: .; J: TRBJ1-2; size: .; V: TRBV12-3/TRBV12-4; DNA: TGTGCCAGCAGAGGGGACATGGGCTATGGCTACACCTTC; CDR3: CASRGDMGYGYTF
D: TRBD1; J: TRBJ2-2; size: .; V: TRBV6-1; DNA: TGTGCCAGCAGGAGGACAGGGAAGAACACCGGGGAGCTGTTTTTT; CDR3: CASRRTGKNTGELFF
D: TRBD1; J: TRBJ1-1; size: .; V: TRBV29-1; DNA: TGCAGCGTGCAGGACAGGGTGACTGAAGCTTTCTTT; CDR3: CSVQDRVTEAFF
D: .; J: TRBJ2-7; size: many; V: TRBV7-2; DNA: TGTGCCAGCAGCTTAGAGCAGGCCCTCTCCTACGAGCAGTACTTC; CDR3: CASSLEQALSYEQYF
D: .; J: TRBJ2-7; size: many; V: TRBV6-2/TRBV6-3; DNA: TGTGCCAGCACCCGATCCGGGGCAGCCTACGAGCAGTACTTC; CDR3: CASTRSGAAYEQYF
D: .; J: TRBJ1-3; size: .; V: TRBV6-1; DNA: TGTGCCAGCAGGAAGGGACTAGTCTCTGGAAACACCATATATTTT; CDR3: CASRKGLVSGNTIYF
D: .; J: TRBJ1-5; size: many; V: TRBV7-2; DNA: TGTGCCAGCAGCTCTCGAGTGGGGGACAATCAGCCCCAGCATTTT; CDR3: CASSSRVGDNQPQHF
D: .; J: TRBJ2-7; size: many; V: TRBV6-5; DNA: TGTGCCAGCAGTTCAAGACGGACGCCCTCCTCCTACGAGCAGTACTTC; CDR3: CASSSRRTPSSYEQYF